This is a list of T cell receptor beta chains from one sample in a study of T cell changes during pregnancy in multiple sclerosis. Using immunoSEQ multiplex PCR, the repertoire was profiled, and TCRdb retains in-frame clones only, with some absent. The sample has about 68,000 clones, approximately 90% seen once. The sample here was peripheral blood, taken in the third trimester of pregnancy. These receptors were obtained from a female donor with multiple sclerosis, enrolled in a pregnancy study. Each CDR3 is given with its conserved first and last residue. A D gene is named only where the DNA matches it firmly. Clone size appears in some rows only: once, few, many, or a class for an expanded clone.

D: TRBD1; size: -; J: TRBJ2-1; V: TRBV7-8; DNA: TGTGCCAGCAGCTGGACTGGGACAGGACACTACAATGAGCAGTTCTTC; CDR3: CASSWTGTGHYNEQFF
D: -; size: -; J: TRBJ1-1; V: TRBV19; DNA: TGTGCCAGTAGTATTGGGGTCGGGGGGGAGGACACTGAAGCTTTCTTT; CDR3: CASSIGVGGEDTEAFF
D: -; size: -; J: TRBJ1-3; V: TRBV18; DNA: TGTGCCAGCTCACCAGGTTCAGGGATATCGGATGGAAACACCATATATTTT; CDR3: CASSPGSGISDGNTIYF
D: -; size: -; J: TRBJ2-7; V: TRBV5-4; DNA: TGTGCCAGCAGCCCGGGCCGCAGCGAGGGAGACGAGCAGTACTTC; CDR3: CASSPGRSEGDEQYF
D: -; size: -; J: TRBJ1-1; V: TRBV18; DNA: TGTGCCAGCTCACCCGGGGGGGGGCGGAACACTGAAGCTTTCTTT; CDR3: CASSPGGGRNTEAFF
D: -; size: -; J: TRBJ1-6; V: TRBV30; DNA: TGTGCCTGGAGGTTCCGGTCCTCCGAGAATTCACCCCTCCACTTT; CDR3: CAWRFRSSENSPLHF
D: -; size: -; J: TRBJ1-2; V: TRBV19; DNA: TGTGCCACCATGGGAGGGGCCCGCTATGGCTACACCTTC; CDR3: CATMGGARYGYTF
D: TRBD2; size: -; J: TRBJ2-5; V: TRBV2; DNA: TGTGCCAGCAGTTTTCGCCCCGGGGAGGGCTCAGAGACCCAGTACTTC; CDR3: CASSFRPGEGSETQYF
D: TRBD1; size: -; J: TRBJ1-2; V: TRBV19; DNA: TGTGCCAGTAGTCCCACAGGGGCAGCTAACTATGGCTACACCTTC; CDR3: CASSPTGAANYGYTF
D: -; size: -; J: TRBJ2-4; V: TRBV25-1; DNA: TGTGCCAGCAGTGAGGGTTACAGGAACAAAAACATTCAGTACTTC; CDR3: CASSEGYRNKNIQYF
D: -; size: -; J: TRBJ1-4; V: TRBV7-9; DNA: TGTGCCAGCAGCACCGATGTTTCGAGTGAAAAACTGTTTTTT; CDR3: CASSTDVSSEKLFF
D: TRBD2; size: -; J: TRBJ2-7; V: TRBV7-8; DNA: TGTGCCAGCAGCTTAAAGGCGCGGGGGGTTCCCGGCGAGCAGTACTTC; CDR3: CASSLKARGVPGEQYF
D: TRBD1; size: -; J: TRBJ1-2; V: TRBV30; DNA: TGTGCCTGGAAGTTCGGGGACAGGGGCTATGGCTACACCTTC; CDR3: CAWKFGDRGYGYTF
D: -; size: once; J: TRBJ1-2; V: TRBV5-5; DNA: TGTGCCAGCAGCTTTATGGGCGTGGCAGGCCAGCGGCACTATGGCTACACCTTC; CDR3: CASSFMGVAGQRHYGYTF
D: TRBD1; size: -; J: TRBJ2-7; V: TRBV18; DNA: TGTGCCAGCTCACCACTGGGACAGGGGCACGAGCAGTACTTC; CDR3: CASSPLGQGHEQYF
D: -; size: -; J: TRBJ1-2; V: TRBV30; DNA: TGTGCCTGGAGCGCAGGGAACAGAGGCTACACCTTC; CDR3: CAWSAGNRGYTF